The 12 T cell receptor beta chains presented below share a single source sample, sequenced in a study of blood T cell repertoires in COVID-19. Data came from immunoSEQ multiplex PCR; TCRdb stores just in-frame clones and leaves some out. Of some 200,000 clones listed, about 86% are singletons. Source material: peripheral blood. The receptors come from a young man with active or convalescent COVID-19.

The V gene is TRBV5-1, the J gene TRBJ1-2, with 9 bases fitting TRBD1. Germline loops: CDR1 SGHRS, CDR2 YFSETQ. CDR3 size: 15 residues. The V and J ends lost 0 bases and 5 bases, in that order; junction bases with no gene match: 5. CDR3: CASSLAQGQGYGYTF. CDR3 nucleotides: TGCGCCAGCAGCTTGGCCCAGGGACAGGGTTATGGCTACACCTTC.

V and J are TRBV7-2 and TRBJ1-6; D not resolved. V lost 1 base and J 7 bases, leaving 11 bases between the germline ends. CDR3 size: 15 residues. Germline CDR1 reads SGHTA; CDR2 reads FQGNSA. CDR3 protein: CASSLGSPANSPLHF. CDR3 nucleotides: TGTGCCAGCAGCTTAGGATCTCCAGCGAATTCACCCCTCCACTTT. Combining the CDR3 with reference TRBV7-2 and TRBJ1-6 gives the whole variable domain GAGVSQSPSNKVTEKGKDVELRCDPISGHTALYWYRQSLGQGLEFLIYFQGNSAPDKSGLPSDRFSAERTGGSVSTLTIQRTQQEDSAVYLCASSLGSPANSPLHFGNGTRLTVT.

The V call is TRBV18, the J call TRBJ2-5; 7 bases match TRBD1. Germline V lookup: CDR1 KGHSH, CDR2 LQKENI. The junction had 8 bases not matched to a gene; V was cut back by 2 bases and J by 5 bases. The CDR3 consists of 15 residues. CDR3 sequence (DNA): TGTGCCAGCTCACCATCGAGGGGGCTCGGGGAGACCCAGTACTTC. Residues: CASSPSRGLGETQYF.

The CDR3 bases are TGTGCCAGCAGTTATTATCACAACTACGAGCAGTACTTC. Encoded protein: CASSYYHNYEQYF. The chain has TRBV4-2 and TRBJ2-7, with no clear D. The CDR3 runs 13 residues. Germline V gene lookup returns CDR1 LGHNA and CDR2 YNFKEQ. V lost 6 bases and J lost 3, with 12 bases in between.

The J gene is TRBJ2-1, the V gene TRBV6-2 or TRBV6-3; maybe TRBD1 (5 bases). Trimming pared 6 bases from V and 1 base from J, leaving 16 bases between. Germline CDR1 reads MNHEY; CDR2 reads SVGEGT. The CDR3 has 16 residues. CDR3 DNA: TGTGCCAGCAGCCCCTTTGGGGCTATATCCTACAATGAGCAGTTCTTC. This sequence encodes CASSPFGAISYNEQFF.

The rearrangement uses TRBV29-1 and TRBJ1-4; the D gene is possibly TRBD1 (5 bases). Per the germline V gene, CDR1 is SQVTM and CDR2 is ANQGSEA. The CDR3 totals 13 residues. Between the trimmed V and J ends, which lost 4 bases and 8 bases, there was a span of 14 bases. The CDR3 here is CSVVKVGGEKLFF. The CDR3 DNA reads as TGCAGCGTTGTGAAAGTCGGGGGGGAAAAACTGTTTTTT.

The rearrangement joins TRBV12-3 or TRBV12-4 to TRBJ1-1; weak D call: TRBD1 (6 bases). The CDR3 is 13 amino acids. V was trimmed by 10 bases and J by 4 bases, leaving 16 bases between them. The CDR3: CATVRTAGTEAFF. The CDR3 DNA follows: TGTGCCACCGTCAGGACAGCAGGCACTGAAGCTTTCTTT.

This clone has a single count. V gene TRBV19 combines with J gene TRBJ1-1; the D is unclear. Germline CDR1 is LNHDA and CDR2 is SQIVND (reference sequence). The CDR3 consists of 11 residues. Trimming removed 9 bases at V and 11 bases at J, with 16 bases between. The CDR3: CASHRGRWAFF. The DNA of the CDR3 is TGTGCCAGCCATCGAGGGCGGTGGGCTTTCTTT.

This clone was seen once. This chain joins TRBV27 and TRBJ2-3, with 10 bases fitting TRBD2. Germline V gene lookup returns CDR1 MNHEY and CDR2 SMNVEV (reference sequence). The CDR3 runs 14 residues. Trimming removed 6 bases from V and 10 bases from J; junction bases left unmatched: 10. CDR3 amino acids: CASRPLAGVMAQYF. CDR3 nucleotide sequence: TGTGCCAGCAGACCTCTAGCGGGGGTCATGGCGCAGTATTTT.

CDR3 loop: CSARGSDSYSNQPQHF. The CDR3 region has the DNA TGCAGCGCGCGAGGATCGGACAGCTATAGCAATCAGCCCCAGCATTTT. The chain employs TRBV29-1 and TRBJ1-5; tentative D call: TRBD1 (6 bases). CDR1 is SQVTM and CDR2 is ANQGSEA in the germline V gene. The CDR3 covers 16 residues. With 7 bases removed from V and 0 bases from J, the gap between germline ends came to 19 bases.

This clone was seen just once. V and J are TRBV24-1 and TRBJ2-2, with a possible D match to TRBD1 (7 bases). V gave up 3 bases and J gave up 3 bases, with 16 bases separating them. Germline lookup yields CDR1 KGHDR and CDR2 SFDVKD. This CDR3 has 17 amino acids. Written as DNA, the CDR3 is TGTGCCACCAGTGATCCGCGGAGGGGGCTGTACACCGGGGAGCTGTTTTTT. Its protein is CATSDPRRGLYTGELFF.

The rearrangement joins TRBV5-1 to TRBJ2-3, with 7 bases aligning to TRBD1. The junction had 12 bases not matched to a gene; V was cut back by 1 base and J by 4 bases. Germline V CDR1 and CDR2: SGHRS, YFSETQ. The CDR3 length is 17 residues. The CDR3 sequence is CASSLLQGPTLADTQYF. In DNA form, the CDR3 reads TGCGCCAGCAGCTTGCTACAGGGGCCAACCTTAGCAGATACGCAGTATTTT.